The source of this T cell receptor (beta chain) is a study of follicular helper T cells after annual influenza vaccination. Overall study: Some donors were sampled over the 2013-2014, 2014-2015 and 2015-2016 vaccinations.

The V gene's germline CDR1 is LGHNA and CDR2 YNFKEQ. V shed 1 base and J 7 bases; nucleotides not matched to a gene: 3. CDR3 length: 15 amino acids. A word on this clone: Antigen unknown.

The time point denotes: 2015-2016 season, pre-vaccination. Subjects lived in the community and lacked influenza vaccine within the prior 6 months. TCRB was sequenced at Survey level resolution. TCRdb's table, derived via immunoSEQ multiplex PCR, lists solely in-frame clones and lacks some. The repertoire holds fewer than 9,500 clones, with roughly 90% as singletons. General observations from the study: ICOS+CD38+ cTfh clonality change tracked circulating plasmablast frequency change.

This sequence joins TRBV4-2 and TRBJ1-4; 10 bases align to TRBD1. The sample consisted of CXCR5+ CD38- circulating T follicular helper cells from blood, taken on the day of influenza vaccination. Subset meaning: circulating Tfh, non-naive CD4+CXCR5+PD-1+ (ICOS+CD38+ or ICOS-CD38-). The receptor was derived from an adult who received the influenza vaccine. The CDR3 sequence: CASSQARTGGEKLFF. CDR3 in DNA: TGTGCCAGCAGCCAAGCTCGGACAGGGGGTGAAAAACTGTTTTTT.